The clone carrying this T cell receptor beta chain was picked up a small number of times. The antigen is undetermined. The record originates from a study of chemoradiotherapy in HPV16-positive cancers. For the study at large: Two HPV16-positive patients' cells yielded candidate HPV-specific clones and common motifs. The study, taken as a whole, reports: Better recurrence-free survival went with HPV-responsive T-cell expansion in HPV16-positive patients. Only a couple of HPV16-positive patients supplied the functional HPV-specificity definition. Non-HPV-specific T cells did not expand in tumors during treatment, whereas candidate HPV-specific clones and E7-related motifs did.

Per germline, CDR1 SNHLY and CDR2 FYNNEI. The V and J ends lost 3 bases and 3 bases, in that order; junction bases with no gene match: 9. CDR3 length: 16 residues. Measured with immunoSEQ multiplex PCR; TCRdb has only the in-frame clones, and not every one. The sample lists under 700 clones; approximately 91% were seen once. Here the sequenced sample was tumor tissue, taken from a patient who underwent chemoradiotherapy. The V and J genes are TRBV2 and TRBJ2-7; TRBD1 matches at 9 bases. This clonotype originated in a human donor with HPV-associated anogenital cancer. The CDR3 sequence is CASSEAGQGDRYEQYF. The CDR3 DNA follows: TGTGCCAGCAGTGAGGCGGGACAGGGAGACCGCTACGAGCAGTACTTC. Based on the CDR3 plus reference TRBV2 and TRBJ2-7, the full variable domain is EPEVTQTPSHQVTQMGQEVILRCVPISNHLYFYWYRQILGQKVEFLVSFYNNEISEKSEIFDDQFSVERPDGSNFTLKIRSTKLEDSAMYFCASSEAGQGDRYEQYFGPGTRLTVT.